This T cell receptor beta chain is drawn from a study of T cell responses to AZD1222 COVID-19 vaccine (dated by TCRdb to about 2021). Notes on the research overall: Because spike-specific TCR depth and breadth did not differ between the two schedules, AZD1222 recipients who got a second dose at roughly 4 weeks were pooled with those who got a second dose at roughly 12 weeks. A total of just over 230 trial participants underwent TCR sequencing, of whom more than 200 had received two doses of AZD1222 and roughly 26 had received two doses of the MenACWY control vaccine. Trial participants were enrolled by age into 18-55, 56-69 and 70-plus year subgroups, with about 150, 28 and 57 TCR-sequenced participants respectively.

The meaning of the sample's time point label: baseline before first vaccination. Vaccinee samples were obtained from the UK trials COV001 and COV002, which included a single-blind randomized controlled phase 2/3 trial of AZD1222 (ChAdOx1 nCoV-19) in healthy adults. For TCRbeta chain sequencing, PBMC samples from trial participants were taken at day 0 and at day 28 after the second dose. The CDR3 regions of human TCRbeta chains were analyzed by immunosequencing. The original pipeline was this. Repertoire TCRs were checked for matches against a reference library of SARS-CoV-2-specific TCRs that had been generated using the MIRA antigen-specificity platform. Breadth meant the fraction of unique TCRs that were SARS-CoV-2-associated, whereas depth meant the fraction of total T cells that were SARS-CoV-2-associated. Using the MIRA data, each spike-specific TCR was mapped to the spike region that the TCR reacts to and placed in a CD4 or CD8 class. Log10-transformed breadth and depth values were compared by one-way ANOVA with Sidak's multiple comparisons tests. Sourced from immuneACCESS, this table was stored by TCRdb with only in-frame sequences that have V and J called. A share of the clones is absent; for the studies checked, an unresolved V gene accounts for under half, and the remainder has no known explanation. D and trimming come from the DNA, and the V and J calls and clone size come from that table. The sample table holds about 140,000 clones, of which approximately 90% were seen once. Jointly, the top ten make up around 3.7% of the sample.

CDR1 LNHNV and CDR2 YYDKDF are derived from the germline V gene (reference sequence). V gives up 0 bases and J gives up 2 bases, and the segment between their germline ends measures 14 bases. From its cysteine to its phenylalanine, the CDR3 spans 17 amino acids. Only the CDR3 portion is preserved as DNA: 51 bases, with reading frame beginning at the first base. Results the study describes overall, beyond this receptor: After two AZD1222 doses, spike-specific TCR breadth and depth were significantly higher than at day 0 and than in MenACWY recipients. In the small 56-69-year group, the increase in depth fell short of significance, most likely because of low power. Only five to seven AZD1222 recipients were SARS-CoV-2 seropositive at baseline, limiting conclusions about previously exposed vaccinees. Because no samples from the day 14 peak response were available, repertoires could be characterized only after the peak T cell response. Vaccine-associated CD4 TCRs spanned the whole spike protein, with dominant responses in regions 160-218 and 743-854. Reportedly, close to half of the unique spike-specific TCRs recognized epitopes lying outside the regions that are mutated in the B.1.351 and B.1.1.7 variants. Most participants were white British and females outnumbered males, and the authors suggested that clonal diversity may have been underestimated.

A word on this clone: It has no known antigen specificity. No base quality information exists; no much larger clone differs at one position.

This receptor chain uses TRBV15 and TRBJ1-5; TRBD1 could be the D gene, as 5 bases match. Here the sequenced sample was peripheral blood, taken on day 0 of AZD1222 vaccination. This sequence originates from an adult in good health. The nucleotides read TGTGCCACCAGCAGAGATAGGCTCACAGGACGCAATCAGCCCCAGCATTTT. Translated, it gives CATSRDRLTGRNQPQHF.